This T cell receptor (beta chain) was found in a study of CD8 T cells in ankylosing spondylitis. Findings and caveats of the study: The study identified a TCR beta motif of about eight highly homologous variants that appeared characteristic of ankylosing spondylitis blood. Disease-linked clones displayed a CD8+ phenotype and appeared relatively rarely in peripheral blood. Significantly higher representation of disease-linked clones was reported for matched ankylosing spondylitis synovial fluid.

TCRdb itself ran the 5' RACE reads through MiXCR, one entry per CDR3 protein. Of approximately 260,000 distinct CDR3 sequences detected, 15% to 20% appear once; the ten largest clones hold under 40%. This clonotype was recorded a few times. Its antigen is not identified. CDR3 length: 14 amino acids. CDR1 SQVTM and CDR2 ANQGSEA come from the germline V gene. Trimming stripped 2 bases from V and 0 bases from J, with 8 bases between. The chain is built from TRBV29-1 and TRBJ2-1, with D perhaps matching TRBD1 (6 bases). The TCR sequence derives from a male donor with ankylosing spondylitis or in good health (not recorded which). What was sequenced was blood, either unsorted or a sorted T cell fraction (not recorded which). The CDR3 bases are TGCAGCGTTGAACGGGACATCTCCTACAATGAGCAGTTCTTC. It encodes CSVERDISYNEQFF.